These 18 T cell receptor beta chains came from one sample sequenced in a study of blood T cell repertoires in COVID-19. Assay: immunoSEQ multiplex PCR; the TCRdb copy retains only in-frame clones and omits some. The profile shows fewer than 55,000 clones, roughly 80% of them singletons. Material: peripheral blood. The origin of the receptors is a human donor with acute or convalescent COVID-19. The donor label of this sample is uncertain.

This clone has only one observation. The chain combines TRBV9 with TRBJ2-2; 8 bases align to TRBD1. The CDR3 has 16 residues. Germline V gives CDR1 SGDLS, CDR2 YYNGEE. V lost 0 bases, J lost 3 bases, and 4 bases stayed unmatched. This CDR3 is CASSVGAGGYTGELFF. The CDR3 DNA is TGTGCCAGCAGCGTAGGGGCAGGGGGCTACACCGGGGAGCTGTTTTTT.

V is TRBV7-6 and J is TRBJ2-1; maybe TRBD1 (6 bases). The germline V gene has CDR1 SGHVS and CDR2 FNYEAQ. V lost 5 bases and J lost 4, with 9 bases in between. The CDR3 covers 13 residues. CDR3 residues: CASSPGQYNEQFF. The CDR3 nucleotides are TGTGCCAGCAGCCCCGGACAGTACAATGAGCAGTTCTTC.

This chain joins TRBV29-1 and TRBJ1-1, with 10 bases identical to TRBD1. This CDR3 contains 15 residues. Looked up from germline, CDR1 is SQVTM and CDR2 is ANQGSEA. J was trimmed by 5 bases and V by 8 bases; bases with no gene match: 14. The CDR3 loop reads CSPKGFGTGETEAFF. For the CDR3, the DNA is TGCAGCCCGAAGGGTTTCGGGACAGGGGAAACTGAAGCTTTCTTT.

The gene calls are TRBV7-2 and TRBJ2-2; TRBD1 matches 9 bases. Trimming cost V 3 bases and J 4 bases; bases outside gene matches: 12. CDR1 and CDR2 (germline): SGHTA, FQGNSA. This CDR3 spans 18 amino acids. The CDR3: CASSFFPSGTGITGELFF. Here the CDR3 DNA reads TGTGCCAGCAGCTTCTTCCCCTCCGGGACAGGGATCACCGGGGAGCTGTTTTTT. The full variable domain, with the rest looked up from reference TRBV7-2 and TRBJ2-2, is GAGVSQSPSNKVTEKGKDVELRCDPISGHTALYWYRQSLGQGLEFLIYFQGNSAPDKSGLPSDRFSAERTGGSVSTLTIQRTQQEDSAVYLCASSFFPSGTGITGELFFGEGSRLTVL.

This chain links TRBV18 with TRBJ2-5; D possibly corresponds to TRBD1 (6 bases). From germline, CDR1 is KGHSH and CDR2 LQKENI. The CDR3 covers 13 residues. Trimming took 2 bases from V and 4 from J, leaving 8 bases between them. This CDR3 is CASSPGGGETQYF. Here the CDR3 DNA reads TGTGCCAGCTCACCAGGGGGCGGAGAGACCCAGTACTTC.

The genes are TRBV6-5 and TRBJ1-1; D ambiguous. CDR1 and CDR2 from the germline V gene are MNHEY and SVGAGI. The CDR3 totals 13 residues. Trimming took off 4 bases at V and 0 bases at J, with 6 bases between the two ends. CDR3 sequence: CASSWQMNTEAFF. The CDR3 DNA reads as TGTGCCAGCAGTTGGCAGATGAACACTGAAGCTTTCTTT.

CDR3 loop: CASIEGTEAFF. The CDR3 DNA reads TGTGCCAGCATCGAGGGCACTGAAGCTTTCTTT. V is TRBV6-5 and J is TRBJ1-1, with D unresolved. The CDR3 covers 11 residues. Germline V lookup: CDR1 MNHEY, CDR2 SVGAGI. The ends were cut back, 7 bases at V and 4 bases at J, with 7 bases in the middle.

In nucleotides, the CDR3 is TGTGCCAGTAGCCCCGGGAGATCAGATACGCAGTATTTT. It yields the protein CASSPGRSDTQYF. V is TRBV19 and J is TRBJ2-3, with a possible D match to TRBD2 (6 bases). Trimming took 6 bases from V and 4 from J, leaving 11 bases between them. This CDR3 has 13 residues. Germline V lookup: CDR1 LNHDA, CDR2 SQIVND (reference sequence).

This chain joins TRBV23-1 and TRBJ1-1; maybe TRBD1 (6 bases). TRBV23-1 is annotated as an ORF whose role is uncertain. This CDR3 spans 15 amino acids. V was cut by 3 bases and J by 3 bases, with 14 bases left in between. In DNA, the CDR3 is TGCGCCAGCAGTCAGATCAGGGGCCAGGACACTGAAGCTTTCTTT. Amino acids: CASSQIRGQDTEAFF.

The CDR3 coding sequence is TGTGCCAGCAGTTTGGAGGGTCGCACAGATACGCAGTATTTT. As protein: CASSLEGRTDTQYF. This chain links TRBV28 with TRBJ2-3, with D possibly TRBD2 on 6 matching bases. The V gene's germline CDR1 is MDHEN and CDR2 SYDVKM. CDR3 length equals 14 residues. V shed 3 bases and J shed 1 base, with 8 bases lying between them.

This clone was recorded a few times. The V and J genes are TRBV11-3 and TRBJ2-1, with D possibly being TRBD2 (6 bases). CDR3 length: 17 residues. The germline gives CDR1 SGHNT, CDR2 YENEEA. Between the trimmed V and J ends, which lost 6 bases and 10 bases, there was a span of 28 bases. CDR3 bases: TGTGCCAGCAGTAAAGGGGCCTCCTTTGGGGGAGGAAACGAGCAGTTCTTC. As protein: CASSKGASFGGGNEQFF.

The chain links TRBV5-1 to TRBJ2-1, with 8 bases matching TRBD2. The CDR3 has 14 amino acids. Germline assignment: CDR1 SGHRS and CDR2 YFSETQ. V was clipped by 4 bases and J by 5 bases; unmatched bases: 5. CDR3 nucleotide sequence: TGCGCCAGCAGCATGACTAGCGTAGACAATGAGCAGTTCTTC. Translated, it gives CASSMTSVDNEQFF.

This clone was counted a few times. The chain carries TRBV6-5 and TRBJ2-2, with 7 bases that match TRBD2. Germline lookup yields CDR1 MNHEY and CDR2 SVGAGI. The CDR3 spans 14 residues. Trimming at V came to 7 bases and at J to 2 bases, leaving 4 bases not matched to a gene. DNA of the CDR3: TGTGCCAGCACGACGGGAGGAAACACCGGGGAGCTGTTTTTT. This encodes CASTTGGNTGELFF.

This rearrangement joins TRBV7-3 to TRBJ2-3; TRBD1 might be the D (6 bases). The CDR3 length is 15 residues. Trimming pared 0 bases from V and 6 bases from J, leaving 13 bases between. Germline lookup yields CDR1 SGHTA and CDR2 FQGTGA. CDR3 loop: CASSLTGTTADTQYF. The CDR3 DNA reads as TGTGCCAGCAGCTTAACCGGGACAACCGCCGATACGCAGTATTTT.

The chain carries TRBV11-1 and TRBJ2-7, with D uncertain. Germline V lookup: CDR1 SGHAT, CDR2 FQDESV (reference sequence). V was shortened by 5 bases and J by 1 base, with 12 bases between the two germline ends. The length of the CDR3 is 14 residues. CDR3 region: CASSLSHGSYEQYF. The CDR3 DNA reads TGTGCCAGCAGCCTATCTCACGGTTCCTACGAGCAGTACTTC. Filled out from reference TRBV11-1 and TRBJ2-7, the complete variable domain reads EAEVAQSPRYKITEKSQAVAFWCDPISGHATLYWYRQILGQGPELLVQFQDESVVDDSQLPKDRFSAERLKGVDSTLKIQPAELGDSAMYLCASSLSHGSYEQYFGPGTRLTVT.

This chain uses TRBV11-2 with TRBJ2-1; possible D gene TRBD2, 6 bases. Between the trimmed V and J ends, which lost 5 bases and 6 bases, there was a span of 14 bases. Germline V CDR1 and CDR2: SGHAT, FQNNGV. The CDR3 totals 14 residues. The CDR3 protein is CASSRASEGNEQFF. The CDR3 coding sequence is TGTGCCAGCAGCCGGGCTAGCGAAGGCAATGAGCAGTTCTTC.

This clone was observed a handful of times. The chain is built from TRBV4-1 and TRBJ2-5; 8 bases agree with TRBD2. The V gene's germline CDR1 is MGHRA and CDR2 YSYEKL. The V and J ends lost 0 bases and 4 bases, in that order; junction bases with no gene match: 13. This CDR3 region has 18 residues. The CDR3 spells CASSQEPAGDSPRETQYF. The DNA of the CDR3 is TGCGCCAGCAGCCAAGAGCCAGCGGGAGACTCTCCGCGAGAGACCCAGTACTTC.

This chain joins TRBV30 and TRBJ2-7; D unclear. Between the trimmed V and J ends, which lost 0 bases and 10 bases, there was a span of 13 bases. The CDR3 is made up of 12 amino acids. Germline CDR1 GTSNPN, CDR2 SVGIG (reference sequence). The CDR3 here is CAWSVLGSFQYF. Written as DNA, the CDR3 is TGTGCCTGGAGTGTATTGGGCAGTTTTCAGTACTTC.